The clone carrying this T cell receptor beta chain occurred a few times. The target antigen is unknown. Germline V gene lookup returns CDR1 SGHDN and CDR2 FVKESK. Losses at the gene ends were 4 bases for V and 3 bases for J; bases not matched to a gene: 4. The CDR3 spans 15 residues. The data are from a study of naive and memory T cell subsets. Cells stained for CD3, CD4, CD8, CD45RA, CD27 and viability were sorted into four CD45RA/CD27 subsets. Notes on the study in general: Over 85% of naive TCR sequences appeared only once after error correction, unlike memory subsets.

The beta constant-region primer was an equimolar mix of two oligonucleotides covering TRBC1 and TRBC2. Four rounds of PCR amplified the ligated cDNA using nested alpha and beta constant-region primers plus SP2. TCRdb reprocessed the UMI-ligation and nested PCR reads with MiXCR, giving one entry per CDR3 protein. Of 100,000 to 150,000 distinct CDR3 sequences in the sample, approximately 37% were seen once. Sequenced: central memory CD4+ T cells from blood. This chain links TRBV14 with TRBJ2-1; 9 bases agree with TRBD2. This TCR derives from a human donor in good health. Here the CDR3 reads CASSRSSGVYNEQFF. CDR3 coding DNA: TGTGCCAGCAGCCGCTCTAGCGGGGTCTACAATGAGCAGTTCTTC.